This entry is about one T cell receptor (beta chain). Its antigen is unidentified. The table came from immunoSEQ multiplex PCR; TCRdb's copy has only in-frame clones and leaves some out. The data contain around 43,000 clones, 86% of them singletons. The entry originates in a study of T cell clones after liver transplantation. Broader study findings: A larger donor-reactive than third-party decline suggested partial antigen-specific deletion.

Trimming removed 8 bases from V and 2 bases from J, with 16 bases in between. CDR3 length: 14 amino acids. Germline loops: CDR1 MNHNS, CDR2 SASEGT. The starting material was CD4+ T cells from blood, obtained 24 months after liver transplant. This receptor was obtained from a human patient who received a liver transplant. A share of the T cells may be of graft donor origin. This chain links TRBV6-1 with TRBJ2-7; D gene unclear. CDR3: CASLSDIPTYEQYF. The CDR3 DNA is TGTGCCAGCCTCTCCGACATACCAACCTACGAGCAGTACTTC.